These 15 T cell receptor beta chains originate from one sample sequenced in a study of CD8 T cells in Susac syndrome. With random hexamers, roughly 0.45 to 1 ug RNA was reverse transcribed. TCRdb redid the calling of the immunoSEQ multiplex PCR reads with MiXCR, one entry per CDR3 protein. Counted here are 100,000 to 110,000 distinct CDR3 sequences, 95% occurring once; the ten biggest clones make up around 0.3%. Sequencing input: CD8+ T cells from PBMCs. These receptors originate from a human donor with Susac syndrome.

This chain links TRBV5-6 with TRBJ2-2, with 11 bases identical to TRBD2. CDR1 is SGHDT and CDR2 is YYEEEE in the germline V gene. The trim removed 6 bases at V and 5 bases at J, leaving 6 bases unmatched. The CDR3 is made up of 15 amino acids. The CDR3 is CASIFLAGGTGELFF. The CDR3 bases are TGTGCCAGCATTTTTCTAGCGGGAGGAACCGGGGAGCTGTTTTTT.

V gene TRBV12-3 or TRBV12-4 combines with J gene TRBJ1-1; 8 nucleotides agree with TRBD1. V shed 6 bases and J 5 bases; nucleotides not matched to a gene: 8. The CDR3 spans 14 residues. The CDR3 DNA reads as TGTGCCAGCAGCGAACAGGGGGGGGGTACTGAAGCTTTCTTT. Translation: CASSEQGGGTEAFF.

The chain joins TRBV29-1 to TRBJ2-7; TRBD1 or TRBD2 may be the D gene (5 bases each). V lost 6 bases and J lost 0, with 15 bases in between. The CDR3 extends over 14 amino acids. Germline loops: CDR1 SQVTM, CDR2 ANQGSEA. CDR3 sequence (DNA): TGCAGCGTGGGGGTCGGGGAAAGCTCCTACGAGCAGTACTTC. The encoded protein is CSVGVGESSYEQYF.

The rearrangement uses TRBV11-2 and TRBJ2-4; TRBD1 agrees at 7 bases. Unmatched junction bases numbered 5, after V lost 5 bases and J lost 7 bases. This CDR3 contains 13 residues. In germline, CDR1 is SGHAT, CDR2 FQNNGV. CDR3 protein: CASSLDRVNIQYF. Written as DNA, the CDR3 is TGTGCCAGCAGCCTCGACAGGGTGAACATTCAGTACTTC.

This chain links TRBV3-1 with TRBJ1-2, with D possibly TRBD1 on 6 matching bases. Trimming pared 0 bases from V and 1 base from J, leaving 9 bases between. There are 15 residues in the CDR3. Germline CDR1 reads LGHDT; CDR2 reads YNNKEL (reference sequence). The CDR3: CASSQEQGFNYGYTF. In DNA form, the CDR3 reads TGTGCCAGCAGCCAAGAACAGGGATTTAACTATGGCTACACCTTC. Complete variable domain (other parts from reference TRBV3-1 and TRBJ1-2): DTAVSQTPKYLVTQMGNDKSIKCEQNLGHDTMYWYKQDSKKFLKIMFSYNNKELIINETVPNRFSPKSPDKAHLNLHINSLELGDSAVYFCASSQEQGFNYGYTFGSGTRLTVV.

The chain couples TRBV15 to TRBJ2-5, with D unresolved. The CDR3 spans 14 residues. Germline CDR1 LNHNV, CDR2 YYDKDF (reference sequence). Trimming took 3 bases from V and 2 from J, leaving 10 bases between them. In nucleotides, the CDR3 is TGTGCCACCAGCAGGCCCGGACCGCAAGAGACCCAGTACTTC. Protein sequence: CATSRPGPQETQYF.

The chain has TRBV4-1 and TRBJ2-3, with 7 bases aligning to TRBD1. Looked up from germline, CDR1 is MGHRA and CDR2 is YSYEKL. The V and J ends lost 8 bases and 4 bases, in that order; junction bases with no gene match: 9. This CDR3 contains 14 residues. The CDR3 here is CASRPGQPADTQYF. For the CDR3, the DNA is TGCGCCAGCCGCCCGGGACAGCCGGCAGATACGCAGTATTTT.

The chain is built from TRBV20-1 and TRBJ1-1; D gene uncertain. CDR1 and CDR2 (germline): DFQATT, SNEGSKA (reference sequence). The CDR3 covers 9 residues. The ends were cut back, 8 bases at V and 4 bases at J, with 5 bases in the middle. The CDR3 sequence is CSLGTEAFF. In DNA, the CDR3 is TGCAGTCTCGGCACTGAAGCTTTCTTT.

The rearrangement links TRBV6-5 to TRBJ2-6; TRBD1 is a possible D gene (5 bases). Deletions cut 7 bases from V and 2 bases from J, with 9 bases between. Germline loops: CDR1 MNHEY, CDR2 SVGAGI. This CDR3 region has 14 residues. The CDR3 loop is CASNTGPGANVLTF. The CDR3, as DNA: TGTGCCAGCAACACAGGTCCTGGGGCCAACGTCCTGACTTTC.

The chain has TRBV12-3 or TRBV12-4 and TRBJ1-5; possible D gene TRBD1, 6 bases. The V end lost 7 bases, the J end lost 1 base, and 14 bases lay between the germline ends. The CDR3 contains 15 residues. The CDR3, as DNA: TGTGCCAGCACCCTGCAGGGGAGAAGCAATCAGCCCCAGCATTTT. This encodes CASTLQGRSNQPQHF.

V gene TRBV12-3 or TRBV12-4 combines with J gene TRBJ2-7; D is unclear. The CDR3 has 13 amino acids. The V and J ends lost 6 bases and 3 bases respectively, with 12 bases between them. DNA of the CDR3: TGTGCCAGCAGACAGCACGATTTCTACGAGCAGTACTTC. Translating it yields CASRQHDFYEQYF.

The chain couples TRBV24-1 to TRBJ1-5; no firm D call. The CDR3 consists of 14 residues. V gave up 3 bases and J gave up 3 bases, with 8 bases separating them. Germline CDR1 is KGHDR and CDR2 is SFDVKD. The CDR3 region has the DNA TGTGCCACCAGTGATGGACGGTACAATCAGCCCCAGCATTTT. Protein sequence: CATSDGRYNQPQHF.

Details on this clonotype: An end of the junction differs from the germline gene, which may be a read error. The chain employs TRBV5-6 and TRBJ2-1, with D perhaps matching TRBD2 (5 bases). Per germline, CDR1 SGHDT and CDR2 YYEEEE. This CDR3 spans 12 amino acids. CDR3 amino acids: CASSQPSTRREF. CDR3 DNA: TGTGCCAGCAGCCAACCGTCGACCCGCCGGGAATTC.

This clonotype was recorded only once. The genes are TRBV20-1 and TRBJ1-1; possible D gene TRBD1, 5 bases. Germline assignment: CDR1 DFQATT and CDR2 SNEGSKA (reference sequence). The CDR3 totals 14 residues. V lost 0 bases to trimming and J lost 0 bases, with 8 bases between them. Here the CDR3 DNA reads TGCAGTGCTAGAGACAGGGTAATGAACACTGAAGCTTTCTTT. This codes for CSARDRVMNTEAFF.

This chain connects TRBV29-1 to TRBJ2-5; D unclear. CDR1 is SQVTM, CDR2 ANQGSEA, per germline. Trimming took off 4 bases at V and 2 bases at J, with 11 bases between the two ends. The CDR3 extends over 13 amino acids. The CDR3 DNA is TGCAGCGTTGTGGTGGATACGCAAGAGACCCAGTACTTC. Its translation is CSVVVDTQETQYF.